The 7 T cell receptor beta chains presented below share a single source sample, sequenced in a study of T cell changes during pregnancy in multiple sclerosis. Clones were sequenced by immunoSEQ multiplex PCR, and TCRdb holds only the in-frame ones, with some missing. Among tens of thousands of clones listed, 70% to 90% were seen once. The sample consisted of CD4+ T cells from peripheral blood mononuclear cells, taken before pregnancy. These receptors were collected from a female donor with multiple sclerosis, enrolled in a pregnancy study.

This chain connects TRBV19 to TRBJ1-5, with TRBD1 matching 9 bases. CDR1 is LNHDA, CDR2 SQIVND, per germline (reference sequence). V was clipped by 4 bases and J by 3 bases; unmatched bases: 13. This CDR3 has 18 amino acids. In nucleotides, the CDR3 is TGTGCCAGTAGTAACAGGGGGCGCATGGGATGGGACAATCAGCCCCAGCATTTT. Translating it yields CASSNRGRMGWDNQPQHF.

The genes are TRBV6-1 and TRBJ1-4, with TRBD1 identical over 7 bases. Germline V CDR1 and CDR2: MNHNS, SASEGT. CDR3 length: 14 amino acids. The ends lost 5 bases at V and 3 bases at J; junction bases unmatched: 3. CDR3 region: CASSRQGSNEKLFF. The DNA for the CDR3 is TGTGCCAGCAGTCGACAGGGTTCTAATGAAAAACTGTTTTTT.

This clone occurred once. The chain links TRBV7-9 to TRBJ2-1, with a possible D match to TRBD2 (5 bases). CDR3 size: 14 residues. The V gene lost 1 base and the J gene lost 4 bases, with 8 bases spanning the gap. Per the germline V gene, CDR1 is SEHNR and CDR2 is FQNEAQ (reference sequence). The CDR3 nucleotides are TGTGCCAGCAGCTTAGACACTAGTTACAATGAGCAGTTCTTC. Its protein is CASSLDTSYNEQFF.

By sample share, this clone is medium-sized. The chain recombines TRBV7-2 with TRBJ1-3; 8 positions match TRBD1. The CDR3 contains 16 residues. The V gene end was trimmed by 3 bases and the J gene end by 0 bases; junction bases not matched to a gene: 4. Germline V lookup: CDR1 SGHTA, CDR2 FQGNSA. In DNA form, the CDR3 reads TGTGCCAGCAGCTTTAGACAGGGGAGCTCTGGAAACACCATATATTTT. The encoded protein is CASSFRQGSSGNTIYF.

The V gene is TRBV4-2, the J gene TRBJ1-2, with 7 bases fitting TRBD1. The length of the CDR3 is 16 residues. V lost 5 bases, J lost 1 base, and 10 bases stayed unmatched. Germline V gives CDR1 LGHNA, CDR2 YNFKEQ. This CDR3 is CASSFGTARSNYGYTF. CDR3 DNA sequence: TGTGCCAGCAGCTTCGGGACAGCGCGGAGTAACTATGGCTACACCTTC.

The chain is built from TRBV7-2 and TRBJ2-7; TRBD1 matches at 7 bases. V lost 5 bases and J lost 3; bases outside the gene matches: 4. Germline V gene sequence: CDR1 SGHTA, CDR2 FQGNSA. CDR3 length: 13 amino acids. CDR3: CASSQDRFYEQYF. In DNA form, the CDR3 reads TGTGCCAGCAGCCAGGACAGGTTCTACGAGCAGTACTTC.

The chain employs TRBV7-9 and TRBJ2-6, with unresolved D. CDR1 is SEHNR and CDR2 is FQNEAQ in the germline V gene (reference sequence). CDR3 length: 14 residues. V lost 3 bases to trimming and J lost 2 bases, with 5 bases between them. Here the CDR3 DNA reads TGTGCCAGCAGCTTGTATACTGGGGCCAACGTCCTGACTTTC. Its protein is CASSLYTGANVLTF.